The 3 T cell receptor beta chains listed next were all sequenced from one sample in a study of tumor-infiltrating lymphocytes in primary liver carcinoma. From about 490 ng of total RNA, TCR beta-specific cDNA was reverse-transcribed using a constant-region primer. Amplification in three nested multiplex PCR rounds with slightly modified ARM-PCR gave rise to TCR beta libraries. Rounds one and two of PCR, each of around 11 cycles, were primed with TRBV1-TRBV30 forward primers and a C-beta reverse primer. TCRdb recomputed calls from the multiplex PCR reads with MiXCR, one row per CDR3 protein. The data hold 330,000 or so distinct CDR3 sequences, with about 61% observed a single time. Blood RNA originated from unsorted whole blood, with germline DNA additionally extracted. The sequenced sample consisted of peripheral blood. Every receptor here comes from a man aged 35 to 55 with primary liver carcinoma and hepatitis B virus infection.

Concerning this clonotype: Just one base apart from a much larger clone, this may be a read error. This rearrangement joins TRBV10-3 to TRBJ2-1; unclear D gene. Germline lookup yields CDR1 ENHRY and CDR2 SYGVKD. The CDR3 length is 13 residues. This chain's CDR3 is CAIGESTVNEQFF. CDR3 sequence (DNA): TGTGCCATCGGTGAGTCGACGGTTAATGAGCAGTTCTTC.

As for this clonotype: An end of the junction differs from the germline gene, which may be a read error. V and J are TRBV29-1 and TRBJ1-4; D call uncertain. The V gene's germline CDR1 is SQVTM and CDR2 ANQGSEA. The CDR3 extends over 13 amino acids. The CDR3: CSVEDRPNENLFF. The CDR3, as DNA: TGCAGCGTTGAAGACAGGCCAAATGAAAACCTGTTTTTT.

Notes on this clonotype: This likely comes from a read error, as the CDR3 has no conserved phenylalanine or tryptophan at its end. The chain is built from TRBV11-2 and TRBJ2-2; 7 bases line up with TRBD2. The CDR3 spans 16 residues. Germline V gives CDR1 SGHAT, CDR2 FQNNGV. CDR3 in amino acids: CASSPLGDHLGGGLFL. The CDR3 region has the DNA TGTGCCAGCAGCCCCCTGGGGGACCACCTGGGCGGGGGGCTGTTTTTA.